This T cell receptor beta chain was documented in a study of early T cells in non-severe SARS-CoV-2 infection. TCRdb reanalysed the 5' RACE reads using MiXCR and keeps one entry per CDR3 protein. The sample holds tens of thousands of distinct CDR3 sequences, about 5% seen once. Germline V CDR1 and CDR2: DFQATT, SNEGSKA (reference sequence). The CDR3 length is 15 residues. Trimming removed 4 bases at V and 0 bases at J, with 13 bases between. This clonotype was seen ten or more times. Specimen: whole blood. The receptor comes from an adult who was a healthcare worker with PCR-confirmed SARS-CoV-2 infection or an uninfected control (not recorded which). The J gene is TRBJ2-1, the V gene TRBV20-1; D may be TRBD2 (6 bases). CDR3 protein: CSATRGTSSYNEQFF. The CDR3 DNA sequence: TGCAGTGCTACTCGGGGGACGAGCTCCTACAATGAGCAGTTCTTC.